Listed below are T cell receptor beta chains from one sample, sequenced in a study of post-analysis software for immune sequencing data. Via MiXCR, TCRdb re-called the PCR reads, giving one row per CDR3 protein. This table has approximately 770,000 distinct CDR3 sequences, 35% to 55% appearing once. Source material: blood. All receptors derive from a girl under 18 with multiple sclerosis. The CDR3 runs from the conserved cysteine through the conserved F or W. The order of the fields is D gene, clone size, J gene, CDR3 length, V gene, CDR3 protein, CDR3 DNA. The D gene is left open where the match is weak. Clone size is shown for a subset of rows, as once, few, many or a class of expanded clone.

D: TRBD1; size: few; J: TRBJ1-2; length: 18; V: TRBV20-1; CDR3: CSSPVRQGKSLDLYGYTF; DNA: TGCAGTTCACCGGTACGACAGGGGAAATCTCTAGATCTCTATGGCTACACCTTC
D: NA; size: few; J: TRBJ1-1; length: 13; V: TRBV12-3/TRBV12-4; CDR3: CASSQFIGDGAFF; DNA: TGTGCCAGCAGCCAGTTTATTGGGGACGGAGCTTTCTTT
D: TRBD2; size: once; J: TRBJ2-3; length: 14; V: TRBV5-1; CDR3: CASAQTSTTDTQCF; DNA: TGCGCCAGCGCCCAGACTAGCACCACAGATACGCAGTGTTTT
D: TRBD2; size: few; J: TRBJ2-7; length: 14; V: TRBV20-1; CDR3: CSARSGLAGGEQYF; DNA: TGCAGTGCTAGATCGGGTCTAGCGGGAGGCGAGCAGTACTTC
D: NA; size: NA; J: TRBJ1-1; length: 13; V: TRBV27; CDR3: CASSLLGEAEAFF; DNA: TGTGCCAGCAGTTTATTAGGGGAGGCTGAAGCTTTCTTT
D: TRBD1; size: few; J: TRBJ1-6; length: 15; V: TRBV12-3/TRBV12-4; CDR3: CASSLARTGVSPLHF; DNA: TGTGCCAGCAGTTTAGCTCGGACAGGGGTCTCACCCCTCCACTTT
D: TRBD1; size: NA; J: TRBJ1-2; length: 16; V: TRBV11-2; CDR3: CASSGRRQGIGYGYTF; DNA: TGTGCCAGCAGCGGTAGGAGACAGGGCATAGGCTATGGCTACACCTTC
D: NA; size: few; J: TRBJ1-2; length: 15; V: TRBV29-1; CDR3: CSVEDRGQGDYGYTF; DNA: TGCAGCGTTGAAGATCGGGGACAAGGGGACTATGGCTACACCTTC
D: NA; size: NA; J: TRBJ2-3; length: 16; V: TRBV5-1; CDR3: CASSLGGPRGSDTQYF; DNA: TGCGCCAGCAGCTTGGGTGGACCTAGAGGATCAGATACGCAGTATTTT
D: NA; size: NA; J: TRBJ2-5; length: 13; V: TRBV6-6; CDR3: CASSPLVAETQYF; DNA: TGTGCCAGCAGCCCACTAGTCGCAGAGACCCAGTACTTC
D: NA; size: NA; J: TRBJ2-7; length: 12; V: TRBV12-3/TRBV12-4; CDR3: CASSLYPAEQYF; DNA: TGTGCCAGCAGTTTATATCCGGCTGAGCAGTACTTC
D: NA; size: NA; J: TRBJ2-7; length: 14; V: TRBV19; CDR3: CASSTALTSYEQYF; DNA: TGTGCCAGTAGTACCGCCCTGACTTCCTACGAGCAGTACTTC
D: NA; size: NA; J: TRBJ2-5; length: 13; V: TRBV6-6; CDR3: CTSLGLYQETQYF; DNA: TGTACCAGCCTGGGACTGTATCAAGAGACCCAGTACTTC
D: TRBD1; size: NA; J: TRBJ2-7; length: 14; V: TRBV20-1; CDR3: CSASGGSSSYEQYF; DNA: TGCAGTGCTTCAGGGGGCTCGAGCTCCTACGAGCAGTACTTC
D: TRBD1; size: few; J: TRBJ2-4; length: 12; V: TRBV9; CDR3: CASSRSTGDKYF; DNA: TGTGCCAGCAGCCGATCTACAGGGGATAAGTACTTC
D: NA; size: NA; J: TRBJ2-1; length: 13; V: TRBV5-5; CDR3: CASSLRVDNEQFF; DNA: TGTGCCAGCAGCCTCCGGGTCGACAATGAGCAGTTCTTC
D: TRBD2; size: NA; J: TRBJ2-6; length: 18; V: TRBV6-1; CDR3: CVSSEAASGRAGANVLTF; DNA: TGTGTCAGCAGTGAAGCTGCTAGCGGGAGGGCTGGGGCCAACGTCCTGACTTTC
D: NA; size: NA; J: TRBJ2-5; length: 15; V: TRBV5-5; CDR3: CASSRPGGREETQYF; DNA: TGTGCCAGCAGCCGCCCCGGAGGGAGAGAAGAGACCCAGTACTTC
D: TRBD2; size: NA; J: TRBJ2-7; length: 17; V: TRBV5-6; CDR3: CASSLLSSGSPTGEQYF; DNA: TGTGCCAGCAGCTTGTTGTCTAGCGGGAGTCCAACTGGCGAGCAGTACTTC
D: NA; size: few; J: TRBJ2-1; length: 14; V: TRBV20-1; CDR3: CSAPRGATYNEQFF; DNA: TGCAGTGCTCCCCGGGGCGCAACCTACAATGAGCAGTTCTTC
D: TRBD2; size: NA; J: TRBJ2-1; length: 19; V: TRBV13; CDR3: CASSLEGTSGDPTYNEQFF; DNA: TGTGCCAGCAGCTTAGAGGGGACTAGCGGAGATCCAACCTACAATGAGCAGTTCTTC
D: NA; size: NA; J: TRBJ1-5; length: 14; V: TRBV29-1; CDR3: CSASGPGGNQPQHF; DNA: TGCAGCGCCTCGGGCCCGGGTGGCAATCAGCCCCAGCATTTT
D: NA; size: few; J: TRBJ2-5; length: 13; V: TRBV19; CDR3: CASSTNSGETQYF; DNA: TGTGCCAGTAGTACAAACAGTGGGGAGACCCAGTACTTC
D: NA; size: NA; J: TRBJ2-1; length: 11; V: TRBV20-1; CDR3: CSAREIQEQFF; DNA: TGCAGTGCTAGAGAAATCCAAGAGCAGTTCTTC
D: NA; size: NA; J: TRBJ2-1; length: 15; V: TRBV12-3/TRBV12-4; CDR3: CASSPTRGPYNEQFF; DNA: TGTGCCAGCAGCCCAACTCGGGGGCCCTACAATGAGCAGTTCTTC
D: NA; size: once; J: TRBJ2-1; length: 18; V: TRBV3-1; CDR3: CASSQSVVSASSYNEQFF; DNA: TGTGCCAGCAGCCAATCCGTAGTTAGCGCGAGCTCCTACAATGAGCAGTTCTTC
D: TRBD2; size: NA; J: TRBJ2-5; length: 18; V: TRBV30; CDR3: CAWSEGLGRHRMGETQYF; DNA: TGTGCCTGGAGCGAGGGACTAGGCCGACACCGGATGGGGGAGACCCAGTACTTC
D: TRBD1; size: NA; J: TRBJ2-7; length: 15; V: TRBV5-1; CDR3: CASSSGQDPRSEQYF; DNA: TGCGCCAGCAGCTCCGGACAGGACCCTCGCTCCGAGCAGTACTTC
D: NA; size: NA; J: TRBJ2-1; length: 15; V: TRBV20-1; CDR3: CSARATRSSYNEQFF; DNA: TGCAGTGCTAGGGCTACCCGGAGCTCCTACAATGAGCAGTTCTTC